This T cell receptor beta chain was sequenced for a study of cytomegalovirus exposure and HLA in healthy donors (TCRdb year 2017). With respect to the entire study: In an earlier analysis of approximately 500 of the donors, 276 Gb of sequence data and about 110 million unique TCR beta sequences from 150 million to 200 million T cells were reported. Approximately 300 gigabases of sequencing data and approximately 93 million unique TCR sequences were included in an early release covering about 700 HLA-typed donors. Of the roughly 400 genotyped donors, about 80% fell in the genetic ancestry cluster associated with self-reported Caucasian donors. The aim of the study was to test whether cataloging public T cell receptors could identify signatures of past pathogen exposure. The study profiled the T cell repertoires of under 700 subjects by immunosequencing and related them to cytomegalovirus serostatus. A separate validation cohort of roughly 110 different subjects was used in addition to the roughly 700-subject first cohort. To predict cytomegalovirus infection status, the study brought together high-throughput TCR immunosequencing, statistical association of individual TCRs with disease status, and machine learning. A later analysis re-examined previously published TCR beta repertoires from hundreds of donors and added high-resolution HLA genotyping to investigate patterns of TCR occurrence. Rather than using new phenotypic data, the later analysis identified candidate immune exposures from TCR beta sequences and from how often those sequences occurred across donors. An earlier analysis of several hundred of the donors applied high-throughput TCR beta sequencing to assess whether each TCR beta V gene segment acted as functional or pseudogenic. Donor age, sex, ethnicity and CMV serostatus were compiled together with the repertoire data. In a later genetic analysis, genome-wide SNP genotypes for about 55% of the roughly 670 donors were used, and that subset was treated as a discovery cohort. Every repertoire in the discovery cohort had been generated on one and the same sequencing platform. Both class I and class II loci were covered by HLA typing, at four-digit resolution. Typing coverage differed by locus: A, B, C, DRB1 and DQB1 were typed in about 629-640 donors, DQA1 in roughly 510, DPA1 in nearly 610, and DPB1 in about 450. A handful of DR-DQ haplotypes were handled as single units for association and clustering because linkage in the cohort was strong. Across approximately 400 genotyped donors of the cohort, an average of roughly 200,000 unique TCR beta nucleotide sequences per donor were sequenced, and roughly 20% of those sequences were non-productive. Results and caveats for the whole study, not just this receptor: Roughly uniform sequencing depth across donors was assumed in presence/absence analyses, although this assumption may not hold. The classifier was reported to diagnose cytomegalovirus status with high specificity and sensitivity in both the original and validation cohorts. Correlated functional status among segregating V segments might reflect linkage disequilibrium, but an unknown experimental factor could not be ruled out. An association between a missense DCLRE1C variant and V-gene and J-gene trimming of TCR beta chains was found in a later genetic analysis and replicated in an independent cohort. Most TCR sequences were observed very rarely across donors, whereas some public TCRs were present in many individuals. The only immune exposure information available for the cohort was CMV serostatus. According to the authors, the approach could potentially be generalized to other disease states and immunological phenotypes. Broadly in line with IMGT annotations, most TCR beta V segments showed up in productive rearrangements about 90% or about 30% of the time in an earlier analysis of 587 of the donors. A further reported finding was that TCR beta sequences accurately predicted the HLA-A and HLA-B alleles for most subjects in the first cohort. A cluster of highly shared sequence variants was judged likely to represent a technical artifact of the sequencing pipeline. Specific HLA alleles were associated with about 17,000 TCR beta sequences at a false discovery rate of 0.05 in a later analysis. A later genetic analysis reported fewer N-insertions in productive TCRs among donors in an Asian-associated ancestry cluster than the roughly 620-donor mean. A later analysis reported that several top co-occurrence clusters appeared linked to parvovirus B19, influenza, CMV and Epstein-Barr virus. The study listed around 160 TCR beta chains as associated with cytomegalovirus. When HLA alleles, especially DR and DQ, strongly co-occurred, TCR associations were difficult to assign to individual alleles. In a later analysis, TCR association rates were found to vary across HLA loci, with the most associated TCRs seen for DRB1 alleles and the fewest for HLA-C alleles. Compared with equally common non-associated chains, HLA-associated TCR beta chains in a later analysis were more clonally expanded and had lower generation probabilities. The cohort was sequenced for TCR beta chains only, and without alpha or paired-chain data the features that could be detected were limited. Because counts were too low, about 15 rarely observed V segments, including chromosome 9 orphons, were left out of the earlier analysis of some 640 of the donors. Because the 87-base-pair reads could not distinguish some IMGT-functional V segments, including TRBV6-2 and TRBV6-3, those segments were excluded. A few of the identified cytomegalovirus-associated TCR beta chains were confirmed in vitro to be specific for cytomegalovirus antigens. Because HLA typing was missing for some donors at each locus, association tests included only the typed subset. According to a later analysis, most CMV-associated TCR beta chains appeared to be HLA-restricted, and the HLA associations seemed to be driven largely by CMV exposure.

CDR3 length: 11 amino acids, cysteine to phenylalanine. CDR3 DNA is the only sequence kept; it has 33 bases, read in frame from the first base. CDR1 and CDR2 were assigned from the germline V gene as SGHAT and FQNNGV. Trimming costs V 8 bases and J 7 bases, and their ends lie 9 bases apart. This clone was observed once. No cognate antigen has been identified for it. No much larger clone is present one base from it, and per-base qualities are unavailable. The cohort consisted of approximately 670 healthy bone marrow donors. At the time of sampling, every cohort member was nominally healthy, though immune exposures that went unrecorded were likely present. The donor was CMV seropositive and belonged to the group of 250 to 350 seropositive cohort members. Each donor provided a peripheral blood sample, and peripheral blood mononuclear cells were used for TCR beta sequencing. Genomic DNA extraction from the blood cell samples was performed with the Qiagen DNeasy Blood Extraction Kit.

The library was produced with the immunoSEQ multiplex PCR assay. The multiplex PCR relied on a mix of 60 forward primers for TCR Vbeta segments and 13 reverse primers for TCR Jbeta segments. A multiplex PCR assay on genomic DNA amplified the CDR3 region of rearranged TCR beta genes. The amplified TCR beta libraries were sequenced on the Illumina HiSeq System as 87-base-pair reads. The original pipeline was this. A later analysis counted 65 million to 90 million unique TCR beta chains across the 666 repertoires, and around 9.9 million of these chains were shared by at least two donors. Raw reads were error-corrected and collapsed into unique sequences with a nearest-neighbor algorithm that merged closely related sequences to remove PCR and sequencing errors. V, D and J gene segments were assigned by aligning CDR3 sequences to IMGT reference sequences. For a sequence to be retained, a match of at least six nucleotides to both a V gene segment and a J gene segment was required. Rearrangements were classified as productive when the CDR3 lacked stop codons and remained in frame with V and J, and all other rearrangements were classified as non-productive. CDR3 was defined according to IMGT convention as the region running from the second conserved V-encoded cysteine to the conserved J-encoded phenylalanine. Sequences without an unambiguous match to a single V gene segment were excluded from the earlier analysis of over 500 of the donors. In an earlier analysis of 587 of the donors, V segments were called functional above 56.7% productive rearrangements and were called segregating when the between-donor standard deviation exceeded 5%. A statistical classification framework was built to diagnose cytomegalovirus status from the catalog of TCR beta chain sequences. A later analysis assigned V and J genes by comparing TCR nucleotide sequences with IMGT/GENE-DB human TR gene sequences. Using the TCRdist pipeline, a later analysis assigned CDR3 sequences along with most-parsimonious VDJ recombination scenarios. A later analysis defined each TCR beta chain by its CDR3 amino acid sequence plus V-gene family, and excluded reads lacking a unique V-gene family. In a later analysis, around 600 highly shared, low-generation-probability nucleotide sequences were removed to address suspected cross-contamination and a sequencing artifact. For each public chain, a later analysis derived a clonal expansion index from normalized ranks of inferred template counts within each repertoire. In a later analysis, generation probabilities were computed using a VDJ recombination model fitted to out-of-frame rearrangements, and the results were checked against IGoR. In a later analysis, hypergeometric tests were used to score TCR-TCR, TCR-HLA and TCR-CMV co-occurrence, with a repertoire-size bias correction applied to TCR pairs. A later analysis estimated false discovery rates by permuting HLA or CMV assignments 20 times. A later analysis grouped co-occurring TCRs with DBSCAN, adding TCRdist sequence similarity when clustering within HLA-allele-positive subsets. Repertoires with fewer than 30,000 or more than 120,000 public chains were left out of co-occurrence clustering, as were five repertoires with anomalous nucleotide sharing. This immuneACCESS table, as held by TCRdb, lists in-frame sequences with V and J called but not all clones. Of the missing ones, under half trace to an unresolved V gene in checked studies; the others have no known cause. For V, J and clone size, that table is used; D and trimming come from the DNA. Present in this sample are some 150,000 clones, about 72% of which were seen just once. The top ten constitute about 4% of the sample.

The chain is encoded by TRBV11-2 joined to TRBJ2-1; tentative D gene TRBD1, with 5 bases matching. This receptor was obtained from a man younger than 40 in good health and CMV-seropositive. Sequences were obtained from PBMCs. The nucleotide sequence reads TGTGCCAGCTCTCAGGGTAATGAGCAGTTCTTC. The encoded protein is CASSQGNEQFF.